These 10 T cell receptor beta chains originate from one sample sequenced in a study of shared clonotypes between healthy human individuals. Assay used: immunoSEQ multiplex PCR; TCRdb lists only in-frame clones, some missing. In the table there are roughly 1,800,000 clones, 85% to 95% of which are singletons. Naive CD8 populations comprised CD45RO-negative cells positively selected for CCR7, excluding terminally differentiated effector memory CD45RA+ cells. Sequenced: naive CD8+ T cells sorted from blood. All receptors derive from a man aged 18-30 years in good health.

The rearrangement links TRBV27 to TRBJ2-7; TRBD2 matches 7 bases. CDR1 is MNHEY, CDR2 SMNVEV, per germline (reference sequence). The CDR3 consists of 16 residues. The J segment lost 4 bases and the V segment lost 7 bases, leaving 16 bases of the junction unmatched. CDR3 amino acids: CASTPSSGGVGYEQYF. CDR3 sequence (DNA): TGTGCCAGCACCCCTTCATCGGGAGGAGTTGGTTACGAGCAGTACTTC.

The chain joins TRBV10-3 to TRBJ2-7; 9 bases are shared with TRBD1. After removal of 2 bases from V and 3 bases from J, the junction contained 14 bases not matched to a gene. The germline gives CDR1 ENHRY, CDR2 SYGVKD. This CDR3 has 18 residues. The CDR3: CAISELSGQGGSDYEQYF. CDR3 bases: TGTGCCATCAGTGAGCTCTCGGGACAGGGCGGTTCCGACTACGAGCAGTACTTC.

The rearrangement uses TRBV7-6 and TRBJ2-5; D tentatively fits TRBD1 or TRBD2 (5 bases each). The CDR3 is 13 amino acids. Germline V gene lookup returns CDR1 SGHVS and CDR2 FNYEAQ. V was pared by 5 bases and J by 9 bases, with 16 bases between. For the CDR3, the DNA is TGTGCCAGCAGCCGGGACGTCGAAGGGGCCCAGTACTTC. The encoded protein is CASSRDVEGAQYF.

The chain carries TRBV2 and TRBJ2-3; 13 bases match TRBD2. The V and J ends lost 8 bases and 4 bases, in that order; junction bases with no gene match: 6. The CDR3 sequence is 15 residues long. Germline values: CDR1 SNHLY, CDR2 FYNNEI. As DNA, the CDR3 is TGTGCCAGCCGTTCGACTAGCGGGAGGCCAGATACGCAGTATTTT. This sequence encodes CASRSTSGRPDTQYF.

The chain has TRBV6-1 and TRBJ2-7; 7 bases fit TRBD1. CDR3 size: 14 residues. CDR1 and CDR2 from the germline V gene are MNHNS and SASEGT. The J segment lost 4 bases and the V segment lost 6 bases, leaving 9 bases of the junction unmatched. The DNA for the CDR3 is TGTGCCAGCAGCCACCCCGGGACAGAATACGAGCAGTACTTC. Translated, it gives CASSHPGTEYEQYF.

This clone came up a few times. This sample also contains other DNA sequences that code for the same CDR3. The chain is built from TRBV7-9 and TRBJ2-7, with D perhaps TRBD1 or TRBD2 (5 bases each). This CDR3 is built from 15 residues. Germline CDR1 is SEHNR and CDR2 is FQNEAQ (reference sequence). V lost 5 bases and J 0 bases, leaving 14 bases between the germline ends. The CDR3 DNA reads TGTGCCAGCAGCCATCCCCGGGACGGCTCCTACGAGCAGTACTTC. It specifies CASSHPRDGSYEQYF.

The chain combines TRBV28 with TRBJ1-4, with D perhaps matching TRBD1 (5 bases). Germline CDR1 is MDHEN and CDR2 is SYDVKM. This CDR3 is built from 14 residues. Trimming stripped 2 bases from V and 8 bases from J, with 12 bases between. DNA of the CDR3: TGTGCCAGCAGTTTACGGATGGGGCGGGAAAAACTGTTTTTT. Protein sequence: CASSLRMGREKLFF.

The rearrangement uses TRBV7-9 and TRBJ2-5; 10 bases are a match to TRBD2. This CDR3 is 16 amino acids long. After removal of 4 bases from V and 3 bases from J, the junction contained 8 bases not matched to a gene. Per germline, CDR1 SEHNR and CDR2 FQNEAQ (reference sequence). The CDR3 DNA sequence: TGTGCCAGCAGCTGGACCTGGCTAGCGGGAGAAGAGACCCAGTACTTC. This codes for CASSWTWLAGEETQYF.

The rearrangement links TRBV5-8 to TRBJ1-4, with D perhaps matching TRBD1 (6 bases). CDR1 is SGHTS and CDR2 is YDEGEE in the germline V gene. This CDR3 region has 15 residues. The germline V and J ends were trimmed by 0 bases and 8 bases, with 14 bases remaining between them. The CDR3: CASSLVSGAQEKLFF. CDR3 nucleotides: TGTGCCAGCAGCTTGGTTTCGGGGGCGCAGGAAAAACTGTTTTTT.

A word on this clone: Distinct nucleotide sequences in the sample also encode this CDR3. The chain is built from TRBV5-6 and TRBJ2-7; the match to TRBD1 covers 9 bases. After removal of 2 bases from V and 4 bases from J, the junction contained 4 bases not matched to a gene. The length of the CDR3 is 14 residues. CDR1 and CDR2 (germline): SGHDT, YYEEEE. The CDR3 DNA reads as TGTGCCAGCAGCTTAGGGGACAGGGTTTACGAGCAGTACTTC. This gives the protein CASSLGDRVYEQYF.